This TCR beta chain was profiled in a study of T cell clones after liver transplantation. Germline values: CDR1 LGHNA, CDR2 YNFKEQ. V dropped 1 base and J dropped 6 bases, with 16 bases sitting between them. CDR3 size: 16 residues. Data came from immunoSEQ multiplex PCR; TCRdb stores just in-frame clones and leaves some out. The data show around 110,000 clones, with approximately 90% seen just once and more than 0.8% held by the top ten. The source of this sequence is a human patient who received a liver transplant. A subset of T cells may come from the graft donor. The sequences come from CD4+ T cells from blood, collected 12 months after liver transplant. The chain has TRBV4-2 and TRBJ2-1; D is unresolved. The CDR3 sequence: CASSQAVLSNGNEQFF. As DNA, the CDR3 is TGTGCCAGCAGCCAAGCTGTTCTGAGCAATGGCAATGAGCAGTTCTTC.